This T cell receptor beta chain was retrieved from a study of technical replicates of blood from a few donors. The protocol was immunoSEQ multiplex PCR, while the TCRdb copy is restricted to in-frame clones and leaves out a portion. The table shows 74,000 or so clones, with roughly 96% occurring only once. Trimming stripped 8 bases from V and 0 bases from J, with 8 bases between. The CDR3 spans 13 residues. Germline V lookup: CDR1 SNHLY, CDR2 FYNNEI. The sample consisted of T cells isolated from PBMCs. V gene TRBV2 combines with J gene TRBJ1-5; D remains unclear. The sequence came from a human donor in good health. CDR3 coding DNA: TGTGCCAGCGGTGTCTTTAGCAATCAGCCCCAGCATTTT. It codes for CASGVFSNQPQHF.